The present entry profiles one TCR beta chain with its context. Its specificity is unknown. This entry is derived from a study of PD-1 blockade in classical Hodgkin lymphoma. Regarding time point: cycle 4 day 1 (C4D1), after less than 7 weeks of nivolumab. Brentuximab vedotin exposure varied among the patients, all of whom had relapsed after autologous stem cell transplantation. Points from the study as a whole: By cycle point C4D1, TCR diversity had risen significantly in CD4+ cells (but not CD8+ cells).

The CDR3 totals 17 residues. Trimming removed 4 bases from V and 2 bases from J, with 20 bases in between. Germline V gene sequence: CDR1 LNHDA, CDR2 SQIVND (reference sequence). The method was immunoSEQ multiplex PCR; TCRdb's version includes in-frame clones alone and lacks a portion of them. This repertoire shows about 64,000 clones, 85% to 95% found once; its top ten account for roughly 8%. Sequenced here: peripheral blood mononuclear cells (PBMCs), sampled before the fourth cycle of nivolumab. The J gene is TRBJ1-1, the V gene TRBV19; maybe TRBD1 (5 bases). The clonotype originates from a human donor with classical Hodgkin lymphoma. For the CDR3, the DNA is TGTGCCAGTAGTACGCCTTGGGACGGACCGAGCAACACTGAAGCTTTCTTT. It codes for CASSTPWDGPSNTEAFF.